What follows is one T cell receptor beta chain and its context. Its antigen is unknown. V was cut by 10 bases and J by 13 bases, with 22 bases left in between. The CDR3 runs 12 residues. Germline V gene data show CDR1 as SGHTA and CDR2 as FQGNSA. This entry belongs to a study of post-analysis software for immune sequencing data. Study findings and constraints: Five TRBV segments, including TRBV5-6, TRBV5-1 and TRBV20-1, were more frequent in patients than controls.

Built from TCR beta cDNA, the libraries had unique molecular identifiers in them. Via MiXCR, TCRdb re-called the PCR reads, giving one row per CDR3 protein. Among about 540,000 distinct CDR3 sequences listed, roughly 34% were seen once. Material for sequencing was blood. This TCR derives from a girl aged 2-17 years with multiple sclerosis. J is TRBJ2-5 and V is TRBV7-2; perhaps TRBD2 as D (6 bases). The CDR3 DNA is TGTGCCACTACGCAGAACCGGGACTTGGGGTACTTC. This encodes CATTQNRDLGYF.